A selection of T cell receptor beta chains follows, all from one sample in a study of T-cell memory formation after mild COVID-19. Each CDR3 protein is one row after TCRdb ran MiXCR on the 5' RACE reads. The sample records 580,000 or so distinct CDR3 sequences, 17% being singletons. The specimen was PBMCs or a T cell subset sorted from them (not recorded which). These receptor sequences come from an adult woman who had mild COVID-19 (a few samples of this study predate the infection). Cell type and time point are not known. Both conserved end residues are part of each CDR3. The D gene is left open where the match is weak. Clone size is shown for a subset of rows, as once, few, many or a class of expanded clone.

J gene,D gene,V gene,clone size,CDR3 protein,CDR3 DNA
TRBJ1-1,NA,TRBV10-2,few,CASSPSMGAGTEAFF,TGCGCCAGCAGTCCATCCATGGGTGCTGGCACTGAAGCTTTCTTT
TRBJ2-3,NA,TRBV5-1,few,CASSTQGASGELTDTQYF,TGCGCCAGCAGCACTCAGGGGGCTAGCGGGGAACTCACAGATACGCAGTATTTT
TRBJ1-5,NA,TRBV6-2/TRBV6-3,NA,CASSPGTPQPQHF,TGTGCCAGCAGTCCCGGGACTCCTCAACCCCAGCATTTT
TRBJ1-2,NA,TRBV7-8,NA,CASSFRGVMGSNYGYTF,TGTGCCAGCAGCTTCCGAGGAGTAATGGGGTCTAACTATGGCTACACCTTC
TRBJ2-1,TRBD2,TRBV4-2,NA,CASSVSHGLEINEQFF,TGTGCCAGCAGCGTAAGCCACGGACTAGAGATCAATGAGCAGTTCTTC
TRBJ1-1,NA,TRBV7-9,NA,CASTGWLASNTEAFF,TGTGCCAGCACAGGATGGTTGGCATCCAACACTGAAGCTTTCTTT
TRBJ1-2,NA,TRBV18,few,CASSPPAGLYGYTF,TGTGCCAGCTCACCACCAGCGGGCCTCTATGGCTACACCTTC
TRBJ1-5,NA,TRBV24-1,NA,CATSEKYNQPQHF,TGTGCCACCAGTGAAAAGTACAATCAGCCCCAGCATTTT
TRBJ1-1,NA,TRBV7-9,NA,CASSLRRGLRGTEAFF,TGTGCCAGCAGCTTGAGAAGGGGACTGAGGGGCACTGAAGCTTTCTTT
TRBJ1-5,NA,TRBV12-3/TRBV12-4,few,CASSFLEGQPQHF,TGTGCCAGCAGTTTCCTGGAAGGGCAGCCCCAGCATTTT
TRBJ2-3,NA,TRBV7-9,many,CASSLAESTDTQYF,TGTGCCAGCAGCTTAGCGGAAAGCACAGATACGCAGTATTTT